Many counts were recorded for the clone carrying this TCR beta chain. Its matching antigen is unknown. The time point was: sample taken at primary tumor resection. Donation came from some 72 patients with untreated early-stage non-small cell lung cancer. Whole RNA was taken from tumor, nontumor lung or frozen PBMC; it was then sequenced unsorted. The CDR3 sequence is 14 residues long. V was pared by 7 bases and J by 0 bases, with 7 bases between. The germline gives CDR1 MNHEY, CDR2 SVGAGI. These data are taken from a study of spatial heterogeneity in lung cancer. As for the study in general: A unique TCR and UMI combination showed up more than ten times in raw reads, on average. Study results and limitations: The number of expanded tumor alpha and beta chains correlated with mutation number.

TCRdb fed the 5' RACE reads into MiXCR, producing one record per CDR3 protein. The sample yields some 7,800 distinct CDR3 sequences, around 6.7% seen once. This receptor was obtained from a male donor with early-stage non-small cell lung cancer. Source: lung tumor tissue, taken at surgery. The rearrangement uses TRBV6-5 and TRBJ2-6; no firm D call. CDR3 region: CASTTSSGANVLTF. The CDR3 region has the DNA TGTGCCAGCACAACCAGCTCTGGGGCCAACGTCCTGACTTTC.